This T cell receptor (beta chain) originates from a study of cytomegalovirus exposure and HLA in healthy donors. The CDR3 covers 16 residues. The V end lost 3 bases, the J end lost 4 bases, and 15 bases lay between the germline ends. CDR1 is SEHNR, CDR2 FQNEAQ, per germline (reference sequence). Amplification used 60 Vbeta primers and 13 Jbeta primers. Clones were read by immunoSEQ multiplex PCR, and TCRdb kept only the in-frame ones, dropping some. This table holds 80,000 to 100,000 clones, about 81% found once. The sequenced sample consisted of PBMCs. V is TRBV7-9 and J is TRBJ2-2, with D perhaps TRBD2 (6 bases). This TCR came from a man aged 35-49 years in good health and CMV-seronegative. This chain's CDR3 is CASSFIGDSITGELFF. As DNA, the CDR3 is TGTGCCAGCAGCTTTATAGGGGACTCCATCACCGGGGAGCTGTTTTTT.